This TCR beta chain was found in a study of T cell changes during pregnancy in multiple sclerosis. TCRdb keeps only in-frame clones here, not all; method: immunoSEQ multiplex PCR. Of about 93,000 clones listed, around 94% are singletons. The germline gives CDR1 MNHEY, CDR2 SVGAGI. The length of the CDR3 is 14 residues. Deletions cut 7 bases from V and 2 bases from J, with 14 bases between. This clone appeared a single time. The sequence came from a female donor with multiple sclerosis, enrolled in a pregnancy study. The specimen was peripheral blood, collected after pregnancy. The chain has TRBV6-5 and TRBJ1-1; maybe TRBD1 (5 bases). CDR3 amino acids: CASTFGHPNTEAFF. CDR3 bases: TGTGCCAGCACGTTCGGACACCCCAACACTGAAGCTTTCTTT.